Each of the 10 T cell receptor beta chains below was sequenced from the same sample in a study of T and B cells in COVID-19 patients. Multiplex PCR with BIOMED2 TRB-A/B primer pools amplified TRB rearrangements. TCRdb recomputed calls from the multiplex PCR reads with MiXCR, one row per CDR3 protein. This table has approximately 4,000 distinct CDR3 sequences, approximately 24% appearing once. Blood genomic DNA input for TRB amplification was about 240-550 ng. Sample: blood. These receptors all stem from a human donor with active COVID-19.

This clonotype is categorized as medium-sized. The chain links TRBV10-3 to TRBJ2-1, with no clear D. Per germline, CDR1 ENHRY and CDR2 SYGVKD. The ends were cut back, 0 bases at V and 4 bases at J, with 7 bases in the middle. This CDR3 has 14 amino acids. The CDR3 nucleotides read TGTGCCATCAGTGAGTCAACGGCATACAATGAGCAGTTCTTC. Its translation is CAISESTAYNEQFF.

The chain carries TRBV24-1 and TRBJ1-2; 9 positions agree with TRBD1. Germline V lookup: CDR1 KGHDR, CDR2 SFDVKD. The CDR3 is made up of 14 amino acids. V shed 4 bases, J shed 4 bases, and the junction held 3 bases outside the gene matches. The CDR3 region is CATSDPTGGYGYTF. Written as DNA, the CDR3 is TGTGCCACCAGTGACCCGACAGGGGGCTATGGCTACACCTTC.

This clonotype is termed hyperexpanded (1% or more). The V and J genes are TRBV19 and TRBJ2-3; D is undetermined. Germline V gene lookup returns CDR1 LNHDA and CDR2 SQIVND (reference sequence). The CDR3 contains 16 residues. V lost 5 bases and J 2 bases, leaving 17 bases between the germline ends. CDR3 nucleotide sequence: TGTGCCAGTAGTGTCCGCCTTAGCAGATACACAGATACGCAGTATTTT. This encodes CASSVRLSRYTDTQYF.

The chain carries TRBV27 and TRBJ2-3, with TRBD1 matching 12 bases. With V trimmed by 2 bases and J by 6 bases, 9 bases remained unmatched. Germline CDR1 is MNHEY and CDR2 is SMNVEV (reference sequence). The CDR3 sequence is 17 residues long. DNA for the CDR3: TGTGCCAGCAGTTTAGGCTGGGGACAGGGGGCGAAGGATACGCAGTATTTT. It specifies CASSLGWGQGAKDTQYF.

The rearrangement uses TRBV19 and TRBJ2-1; 10 bases line up with TRBD2. Germline V lookup: CDR1 LNHDA, CDR2 SQIVND (reference sequence). This CDR3 comprises 15 residues. Losses at the gene ends were 7 bases for V and 5 bases for J; bases not matched to a gene: 8. The DNA of the CDR3 is TGTGCCAGTATGGACGGAGCGGGAGGGCACAATGAGCAGTTCTTC. Translating it yields CASMDGAGGHNEQFF.

V gene TRBV6-1 combines with J gene TRBJ1-4; TRBD1 is a possible D gene (6 bases). Trimming shortened V by 9 bases and J by 4 bases, and 12 bases separated the two germline ends. Germline assignment: CDR1 MNHNS and CDR2 SASEGT. This CDR3 region has 13 residues. In nucleotides, the CDR3 is TGTGCCAGGGGGGCACCGGGTAATGAAAAACTGTTTTTT. It codes for CARGAPGNEKLFF.

Relative to its sample, this clonotype is medium-sized (0.01 to 0.1%). The chain uses TRBV6-1 and TRBJ1-5; no clear D. Germline assignment: CDR1 MNHNS and CDR2 SASEGT. This CDR3 contains 14 residues. Trimming removed 4 bases at V and 9 bases at J, with 16 bases between. CDR3 nucleotide sequence: TGTGCCAGCAGTGTGGGTAGGGCAGATCGGCCCCAGCATTTT. This gives the protein CASSVGRADRPQHF.

This clonotype counts as medium-sized (0.01 to 0.1%). The genes are TRBV6-6 and TRBJ2-7; no reliable D call. Trimming took 6 bases from V and 0 from J, leaving 6 bases between them. The CDR3 extends over 12 amino acids. Germline values: CDR1 MNHNY, CDR2 SVGAGI (reference sequence). The CDR3: CASRRSSYEQYF. DNA of the CDR3: TGTGCCAGCAGGAGGAGCTCCTACGAGCAGTACTTC.

This clonotype was seen only a few times. CDR3 sequence: CASSQDMGLGEDEQFF. CDR3 in DNA: TGCGCCAGCAGCCAAGATATGGGACTTGGGGAGGATGAGCAGTTCTTC. This chain connects TRBV4-3 to TRBJ2-1; tentative D call: TRBD2 (6 bases). Trimming removed 0 bases from V and 8 bases from J, with 17 bases in between. Germline V gene lookup returns CDR1 LGHNA and CDR2 YSLEER. The CDR3 runs 16 residues.

This clonotype is judged medium-sized. The rearrangement joins TRBV12-3 or TRBV12-4 to TRBJ2-3; D not certain. Trimming shortened V by 3 bases and J by 2 bases, and 9 bases separated the two germline ends. The CDR3 extends over 14 amino acids. CDR3 in DNA: TGTGCCAGCAGTTTGATGGAGACCACAGATACGCAGTATTTT. The encoded protein is CASSLMETTDTQYF.